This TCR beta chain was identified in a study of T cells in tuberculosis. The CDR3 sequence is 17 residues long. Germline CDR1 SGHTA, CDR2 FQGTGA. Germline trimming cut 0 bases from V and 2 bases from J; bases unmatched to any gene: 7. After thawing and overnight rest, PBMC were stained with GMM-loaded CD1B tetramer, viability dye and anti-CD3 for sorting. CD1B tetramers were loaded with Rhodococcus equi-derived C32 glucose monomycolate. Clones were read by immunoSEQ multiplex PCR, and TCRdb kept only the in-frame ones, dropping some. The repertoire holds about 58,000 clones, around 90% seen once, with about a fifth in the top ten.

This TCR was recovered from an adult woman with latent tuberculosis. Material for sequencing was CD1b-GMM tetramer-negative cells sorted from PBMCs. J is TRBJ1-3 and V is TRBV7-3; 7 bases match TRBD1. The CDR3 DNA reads TGTGCCAGCAGCTTAACGGGTACAGGGGAAACTGGAAACACCATATATTTT. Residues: CASSLTGTGETGNTIYF. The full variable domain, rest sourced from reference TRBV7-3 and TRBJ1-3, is GAGVSQTPSNKVTEKGKYVELRCDPISGHTALYWYRQSLGQGPEFLIYFQGTGAADDSGLPNDRFFAVRPEGSVSTLKIQRTERGDSAVYLCASSLTGTGETGNTIYFGEGSWLTVV.